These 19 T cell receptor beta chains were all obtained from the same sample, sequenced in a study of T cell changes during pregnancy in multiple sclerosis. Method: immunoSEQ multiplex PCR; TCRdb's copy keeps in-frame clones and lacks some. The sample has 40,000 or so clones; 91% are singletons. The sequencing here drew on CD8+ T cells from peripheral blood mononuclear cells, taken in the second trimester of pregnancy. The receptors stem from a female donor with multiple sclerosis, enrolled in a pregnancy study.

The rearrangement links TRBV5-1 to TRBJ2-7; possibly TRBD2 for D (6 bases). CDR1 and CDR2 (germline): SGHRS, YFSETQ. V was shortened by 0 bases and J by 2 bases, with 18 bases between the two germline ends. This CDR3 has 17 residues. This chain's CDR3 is CASSLGIGTSGAYEQYF. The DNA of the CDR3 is TGCGCCAGCAGCTTGGGAATTGGGACTTCTGGCGCCTACGAGCAGTACTTC.

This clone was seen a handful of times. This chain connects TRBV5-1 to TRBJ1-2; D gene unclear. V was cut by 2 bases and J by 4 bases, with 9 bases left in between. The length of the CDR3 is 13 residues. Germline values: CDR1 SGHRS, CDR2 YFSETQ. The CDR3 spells CASSLGGIYGYTF. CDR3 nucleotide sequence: TGCGCCAGCAGCTTAGGCGGGATCTATGGCTACACCTTC.

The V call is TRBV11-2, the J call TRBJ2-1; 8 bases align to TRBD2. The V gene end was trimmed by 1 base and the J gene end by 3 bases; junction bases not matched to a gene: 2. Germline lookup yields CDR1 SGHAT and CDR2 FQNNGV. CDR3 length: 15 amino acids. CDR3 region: CASSLALAGYNEQFF. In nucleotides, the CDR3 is TGTGCCAGCAGCTTAGCCCTAGCGGGCTACAATGAGCAGTTCTTC.

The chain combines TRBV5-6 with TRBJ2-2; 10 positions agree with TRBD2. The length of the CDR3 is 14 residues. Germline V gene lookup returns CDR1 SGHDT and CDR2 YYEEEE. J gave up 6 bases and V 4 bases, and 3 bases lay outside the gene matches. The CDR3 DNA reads TGTGCCAGCAGCCCCGGACTAGCGGCCGGGGAGCTGTTTTTT. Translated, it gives CASSPGLAAGELFF.

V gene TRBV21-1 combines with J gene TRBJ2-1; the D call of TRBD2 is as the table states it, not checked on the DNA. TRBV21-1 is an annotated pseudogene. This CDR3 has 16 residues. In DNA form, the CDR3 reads TGTGCCAGCAGCAAAGGCCTAGCGGGAGGGCCTAATGAGCAGTTCTTC. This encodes CASSKGLAGGPNEQFF.

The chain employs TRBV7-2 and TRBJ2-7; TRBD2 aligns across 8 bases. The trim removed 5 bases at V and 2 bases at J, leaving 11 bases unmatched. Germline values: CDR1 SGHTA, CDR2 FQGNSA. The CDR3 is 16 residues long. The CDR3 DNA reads TGTGCCAGCAGCCAACGGCGGGGGGACCCCCCCTACGAGCAGTACTTC. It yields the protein CASSQRRGDPPYEQYF.

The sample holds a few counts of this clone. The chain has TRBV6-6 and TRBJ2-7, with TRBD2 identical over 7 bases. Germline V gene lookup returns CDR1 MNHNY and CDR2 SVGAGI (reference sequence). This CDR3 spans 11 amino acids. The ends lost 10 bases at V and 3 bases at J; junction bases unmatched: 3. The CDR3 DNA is TGTGCCACGGGGGGAGTCTACGAGCAGTACTTC. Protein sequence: CATGGVYEQYF.

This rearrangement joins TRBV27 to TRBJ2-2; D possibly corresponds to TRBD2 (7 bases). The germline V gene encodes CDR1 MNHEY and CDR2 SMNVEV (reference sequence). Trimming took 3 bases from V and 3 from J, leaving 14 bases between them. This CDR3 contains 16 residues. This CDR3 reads CASSFAGAGYTGELFF. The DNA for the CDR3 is TGTGCCAGCAGTTTTGCGGGGGCAGGGTACACCGGGGAGCTGTTTTTT.

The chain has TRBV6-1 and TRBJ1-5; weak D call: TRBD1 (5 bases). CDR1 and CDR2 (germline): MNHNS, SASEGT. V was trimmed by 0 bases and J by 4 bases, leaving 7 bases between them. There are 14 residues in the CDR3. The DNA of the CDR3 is TGTGCCAGCAGTGAAGCCGGGGGGAATCAGCCCCAGCATTTT. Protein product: CASSEAGGNQPQHF.

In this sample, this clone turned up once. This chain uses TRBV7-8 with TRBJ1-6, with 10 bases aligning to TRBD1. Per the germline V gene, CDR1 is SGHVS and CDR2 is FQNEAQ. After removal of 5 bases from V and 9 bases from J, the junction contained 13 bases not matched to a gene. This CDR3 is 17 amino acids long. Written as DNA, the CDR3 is TGTGCCAGCAGCCAAATTACCGGGACAGGGGTTAGTTCACCCCTCCACTTT. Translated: CASSQITGTGVSSPLHF.

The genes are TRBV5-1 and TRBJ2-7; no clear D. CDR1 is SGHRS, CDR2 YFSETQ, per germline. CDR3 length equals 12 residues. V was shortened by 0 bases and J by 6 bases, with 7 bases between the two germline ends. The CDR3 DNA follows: TGCGCCAGCAGCTTGGCCTTCTCCGAGCAGTACTTC. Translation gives CASSLAFSEQYF.

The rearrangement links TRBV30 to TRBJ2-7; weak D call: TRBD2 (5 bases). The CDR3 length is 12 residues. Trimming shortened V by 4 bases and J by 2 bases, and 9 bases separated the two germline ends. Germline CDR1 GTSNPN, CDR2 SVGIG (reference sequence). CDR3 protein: CAWIRGPYEQYF. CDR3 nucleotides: TGTGCCTGGATCCGGGGTCCCTACGAGCAGTACTTC.

CDR3 DNA sequence: TGTGCCTGGAGTGCGGGACAAAGCAATCAGCCCCAGCATTTT. Translating gives CAWSAGQSNQPQHF. This chain joins TRBV30 and TRBJ1-5; D is possibly TRBD1 (6 bases). The CDR3 length is 14 residues. Trimming pared 1 base from V and 1 base from J, leaving 8 bases between. Germline V gene data show CDR1 as GTSNPN and CDR2 as SVGIG (reference sequence).

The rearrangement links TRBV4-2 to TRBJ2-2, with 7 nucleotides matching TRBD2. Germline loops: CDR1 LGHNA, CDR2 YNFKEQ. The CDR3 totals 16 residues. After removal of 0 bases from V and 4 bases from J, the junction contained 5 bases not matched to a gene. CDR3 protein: CASSQEMGGGTGELFF. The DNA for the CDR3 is TGTGCCAGCAGCCAAGAGATGGGCGGGGGCACCGGGGAGCTGTTTTTT.

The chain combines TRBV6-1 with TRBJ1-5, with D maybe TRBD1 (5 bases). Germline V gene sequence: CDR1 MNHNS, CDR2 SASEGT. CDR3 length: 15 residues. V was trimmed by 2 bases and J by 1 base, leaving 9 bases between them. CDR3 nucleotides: TGTGCCAGCAGTGAAAGGAGGGACAGCAATCAGCCCCAGCATTTT. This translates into CASSERRDSNQPQHF.

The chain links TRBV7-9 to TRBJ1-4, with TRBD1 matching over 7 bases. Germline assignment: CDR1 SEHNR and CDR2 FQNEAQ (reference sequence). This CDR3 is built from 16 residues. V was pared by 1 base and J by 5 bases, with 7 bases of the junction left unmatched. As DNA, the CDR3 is TGTGCCAGCAGCTTAGGGGGACAGAGATGGAATGAAAAACTGTTTTTT. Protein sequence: CASSLGGQRWNEKLFF.

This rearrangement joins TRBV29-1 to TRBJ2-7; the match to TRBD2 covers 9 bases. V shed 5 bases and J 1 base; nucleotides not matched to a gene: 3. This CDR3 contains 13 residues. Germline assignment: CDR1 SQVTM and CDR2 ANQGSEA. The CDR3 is CSVKLAGSYEQYF. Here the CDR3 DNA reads TGCAGCGTTAAGCTAGCGGGGTCCTACGAGCAGTACTTC.

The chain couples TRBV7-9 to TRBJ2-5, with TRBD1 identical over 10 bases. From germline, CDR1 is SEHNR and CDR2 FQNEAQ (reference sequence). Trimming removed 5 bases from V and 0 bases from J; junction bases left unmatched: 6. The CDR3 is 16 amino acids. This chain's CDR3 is CASSQTGGEYQETQYF. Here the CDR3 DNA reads TGTGCCAGCAGCCAGACAGGGGGCGAGTACCAAGAGACCCAGTACTTC.

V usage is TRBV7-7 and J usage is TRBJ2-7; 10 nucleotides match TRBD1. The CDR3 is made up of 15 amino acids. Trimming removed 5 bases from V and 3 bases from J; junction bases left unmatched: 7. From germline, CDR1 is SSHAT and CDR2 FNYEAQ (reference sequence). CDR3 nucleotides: TGTGCCAGCAGCCCCGGACAGGGGGTGTTCTACGAGCAGTACTTC. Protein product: CASSPGQGVFYEQYF. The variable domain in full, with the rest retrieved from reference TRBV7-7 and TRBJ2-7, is GAGVSQSPRYKVTKRGQDVTLRCDPISSHATLYWYQQALGQGPEFLTYFNYEAQPDKSGLPSDRFSAERPEGSISTLTIQRTEQRDSAMYRCASSPGQGVFYEQYFGPGTRLTVT.